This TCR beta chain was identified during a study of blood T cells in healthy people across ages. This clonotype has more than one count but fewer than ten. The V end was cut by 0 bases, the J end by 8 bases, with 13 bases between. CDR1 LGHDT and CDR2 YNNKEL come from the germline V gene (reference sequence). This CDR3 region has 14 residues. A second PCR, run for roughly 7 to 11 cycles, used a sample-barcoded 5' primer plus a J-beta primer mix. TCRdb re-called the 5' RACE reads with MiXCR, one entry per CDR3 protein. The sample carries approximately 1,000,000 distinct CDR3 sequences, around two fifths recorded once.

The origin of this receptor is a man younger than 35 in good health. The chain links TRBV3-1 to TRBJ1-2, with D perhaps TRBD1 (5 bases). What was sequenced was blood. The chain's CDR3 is CASSQEGAEIGYTF. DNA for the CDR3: TGTGCCAGCAGCCAAGAAGGGGCAGAGATCGGCTACACCTTC.